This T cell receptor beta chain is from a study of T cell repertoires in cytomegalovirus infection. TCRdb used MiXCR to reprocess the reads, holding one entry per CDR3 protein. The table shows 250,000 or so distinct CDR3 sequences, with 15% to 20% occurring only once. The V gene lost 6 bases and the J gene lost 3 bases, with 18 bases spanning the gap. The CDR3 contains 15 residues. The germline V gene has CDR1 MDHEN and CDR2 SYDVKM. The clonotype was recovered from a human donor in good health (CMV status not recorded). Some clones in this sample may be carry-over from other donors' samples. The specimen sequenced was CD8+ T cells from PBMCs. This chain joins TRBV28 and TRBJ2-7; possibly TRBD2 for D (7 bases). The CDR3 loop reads CASRPQGGGFYEQYF. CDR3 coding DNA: TGTGCCAGCAGGCCACAGGGAGGGGGATTCTACGAGCAGTACTTC.